Each of the 24 T cell receptor beta chains below was sequenced from the same sample in a study of molecular identifiers for immune sequencing clone quantification. TCRdb fed the PCR reads into MiXCR, producing one record per CDR3 protein. Among hundreds of thousands of distinct CDR3 sequences listed, 20% were seen once. The sequenced sample was naive CD8+ T cells from blood, with Jurkat cell RNA spiked in. Specified subset: FACS-sorted CD8+CD4-CCR7+CD45RA+ naive T cells. These receptor sequences come from a human donor in good health. Some libraries in this study had Jurkat cell RNA spiked in.

This clonotype was seen at least ten times. Here the CDR3 reads CASSPGQAYDMNTEAFF. DNA for the CDR3: TGTGCCAGCAGCCCCGGACAGGCTTACGATATGAACACTGAAGCTTTCTTT. The rearrangement uses TRBV25-1 and TRBJ1-1, with 7 bases lining up with TRBD1. Trimming took 6 bases from V and 0 from J; bases not matched to a gene: 13. Per the germline V gene, CDR1 is MGHDK and CDR2 is SYGVNS. The CDR3 has 17 residues.

This clonotype was recorded at least ten times. V gene TRBV6-2 or TRBV6-3 combines with J gene TRBJ1-1; no reliable D call. V lost 2 bases, J lost 1 base, and 14 bases lay in between. The germline CDR1 and CDR2 sequences are MNHEY and SVGEGT. The CDR3 sequence is 16 residues long. This CDR3 is CASSYPPWQKNTEAFF. In DNA form, the CDR3 reads TGTGCCAGCAGTTACCCCCCGTGGCAGAAGAACACTGAAGCTTTCTTT.

The table lists this clonotype with many counts. The V and J genes are TRBV2 and TRBJ2-5; 9 nucleotides align to TRBD2. Per germline, CDR1 SNHLY and CDR2 FYNNEI. The CDR3 has 14 residues. Losses at the gene ends were 3 bases for V and 5 bases for J; bases not matched to a gene: 4. The DNA of the CDR3 is TGTGCCAGCAGTGATGCGGGAGGGGGGGAGACCCAGTACTTC. Translation: CASSDAGGGETQYF.

This clonotype has ten or more counts. The J gene is TRBJ2-2, the V gene TRBV4-3, with no clear D. The germline V gene encodes CDR1 LGHNA and CDR2 YSLEER. The CDR3 sequence is 14 residues long. V lost 6 bases to trimming and J lost 4 bases, with 12 bases between them. The CDR3 nucleotides read TGCGCCAGCAGTGGCAGCAGTGGCACCGGGGAGCTGTTTTTT. It yields the protein CASSGSSGTGELFF.

This clonotype was seen at least ten times. V usage is TRBV4-2 and J usage is TRBJ2-1, with 14 bases aligning to TRBD2. Germline V CDR1 and CDR2: LGHNA, YNFKEQ. This CDR3 region has 15 residues. The V and J ends lost 4 bases and 6 bases, in that order; junction bases with no gene match: 2. The CDR3: CASSRLAGGPNEQFF. DNA for the CDR3: TGTGCCAGCAGCCGACTAGCGGGAGGGCCCAATGAGCAGTTCTTC.

The chain couples TRBV5-8 to TRBJ2-1; 10 bases map to TRBD2. The J segment lost 7 bases and the V segment lost 5 bases, leaving 6 bases of the junction unmatched. Per the germline V gene, CDR1 is SGHTS and CDR2 is YDEGEE. The CDR3 spans 14 residues. The CDR3 is CASSQRGGRNEQFF. Written as DNA, the CDR3 is TGTGCCAGCAGTCAGCGGGGGGGACGGAATGAGCAGTTCTTC.

This clonotype has at least ten counts. This chain uses TRBV7-9 with TRBJ2-7; 8 bases align to TRBD2. Germline assignment: CDR1 SEHNR and CDR2 FQNEAQ (reference sequence). The CDR3 is 15 residues long. Unmatched junction bases numbered 7, after V lost 4 bases and J lost 2 bases. CDR3 coding DNA: TGTGCCAGCAGCTACGATACTAGCGGCCCCTACGAGCAGTACTTC. Protein: CASSYDTSGPYEQYF.

This clonotype was observed many times. The CDR3 DNA sequence: TGTGCCAGCAGTCCCGAACCCGGGACGGAAAAGGCAGATACGCAGTATTTT. It codes for CASSPEPGTEKADTQYF. The rearrangement uses TRBV7-9 and TRBJ2-3, with D tentatively TRBD1 or TRBD2 (5 bases each). V lost 6 bases and J 4 bases, leaving 23 bases between the germline ends. The length of the CDR3 is 17 residues. CDR1 is SEHNR, CDR2 FQNEAQ, per germline (reference sequence).

The sample holds many counts of this clonotype. The chain combines TRBV28 with TRBJ1-5; D is possibly TRBD1 (5 bases). Germline CDR1 MDHEN, CDR2 SYDVKM. The CDR3 is made up of 14 amino acids. Trimming took off 5 bases at V and 3 bases at J, with 11 bases between the two ends. CDR3 in DNA: TGTGCCAGCAGTATAAGGGGACTCAATCAGCCCCAGCATTTT. This translates into CASSIRGLNQPQHF.

This clonotype was found a few times. This chain uses TRBV19 with TRBJ2-7; 8 bases align to TRBD1. CDR1 and CDR2 from the germline V gene are LNHDA and SQIVND (reference sequence). CDR3 size: 18 residues. Unmatched junction bases numbered 15, after V lost 2 bases and J lost 3 bases. The CDR3 coding sequence is TGTGCCAGTAGTATAACCTCGACCAGGGGGCAGCCCCTCTACGAGCAGTACTTC. It encodes CASSITSTRGQPLYEQYF.

On this clonotype: This may come from a read error, since a much larger clone is one base off. The gene calls are TRBV2 and TRBJ2-3; 8 bases map to TRBD2. The CDR3 runs to 18 residues. Per germline, CDR1 SNHLY and CDR2 FYNNEI. The CDR3 region is CVSNPTVGRRGGTDTQYF. CDR3 sequence (DNA): TGTGTCAGCAATCCCACGGTGGGTCGGCGGGGGGGCACAGATACGCAGTATTTT.

The chain is built from TRBV12-3 or TRBV12-4 and TRBJ1-2; 7 nucleotides align to TRBD1. This CDR3 is 19 amino acids long. V gave up 7 bases and J gave up 2 bases; unmatched junction bases: 22. The DNA for the CDR3 is TGTGCCAGCACCGAAAGGTCGGGACAGCGAAATTCCCAAAACTATGGCTACACCTTC. This codes for CASTERSGQRNSQNYGYTF.

In its sample, this clonotype was seen a few times. The CDR3 spells CASSVERLSTDTQYF. In DNA form, the CDR3 reads TGTGCCAGCAGTGTGGAGCGTTTAAGCACAGATACGCAGTATTTT. The rearrangement links TRBV6-1 to TRBJ2-3; D not resolved. Trimming shortened V by 4 bases and J by 0 bases, and 11 bases separated the two germline ends. Germline-derived CDR1 and CDR2 are MNHNS and SASEGT. The CDR3 is 15 residues long.

The table lists this clonotype with many counts. This chain joins TRBV7-2 and TRBJ2-7; 10 nucleotides agree with TRBD2. In germline, CDR1 is SGHTA, CDR2 FQGNSA. Trimming cost V 4 bases and J 4 bases; bases outside gene matches: 10. The CDR3 length is 16 residues. The CDR3 DNA is TGTGCCAGCAGCTACCCCGGGCTAGCGGGAGTTTACGAGCAGTACTTC. Translation: CASSYPGLAGVYEQYF.

This clonotype has a handful of counts. The rearrangement links TRBV9 to TRBJ2-7, with 12 nucleotides matching TRBD2. CDR3 length equals 18 residues. The germline CDR1 and CDR2 sequences are SGDLS and YYNGEE. With 4 bases clipped from V and 2 bases from J, the junction kept 13 bases outside the gene matches. CDR3 region: CASSPPRPSGREPYEQYF. CDR3 DNA: TGTGCCAGCAGCCCACCCCGCCCTAGCGGGAGGGAGCCCTACGAGCAGTACTTC.

This clonotype was seen many times. The rearrangement joins TRBV20-1 to TRBJ2-5; 7 nucleotides agree with TRBD1. CDR3 size: 15 residues. V shed 2 bases and J 2 bases; nucleotides not matched to a gene: 8. Germline V gene lookup returns CDR1 DFQATT and CDR2 SNEGSKA (reference sequence). CDR3 in DNA: TGCAGTGCTAGACCGGGACAGTTAAGACAAGAGACCCAGTACTTC. Translating it yields CSARPGQLRQETQYF.

This clonotype appeared many times. V is TRBV20-1 and J is TRBJ2-4, with unresolved D. The ends were cut back, 6 bases at V and 5 bases at J, with 14 bases in the middle. There are 13 residues in the CDR3. Germline V lookup: CDR1 DFQATT, CDR2 SNEGSKA (reference sequence). The CDR3 region is CSARPMQENIQYF. As DNA, the CDR3 is TGCAGTGCCCGTCCGATGCAGGAAAACATTCAGTACTTC.

This clonotype has ten or more counts. This chain uses TRBV5-6 with TRBJ1-2; no firm D call. Germline-derived CDR1 and CDR2 are SGHDT and YYEEEE. V was pared by 1 base and J by 0 bases, with 10 bases between. This CDR3 has 15 residues. CDR3 coding DNA: TGTGCCAGCAGCTTGTTGCAGATAGCTAACTATGGCTACACCTTC. It codes for CASSLLQIANYGYTF.

This clonotype was recorded at least ten times. V is TRBV19 and J is TRBJ2-7; possible D gene TRBD1, 6 bases. V dropped 4 bases and J dropped 0 bases, with 7 bases sitting between them. The CDR3 runs 13 residues. Germline-derived CDR1 and CDR2 are LNHDA and SQIVND (reference sequence). For the CDR3, the DNA is TGTGCCAGTAGTAGGACAGCCTCCTACGAGCAGTACTTC. Translation gives CASSRTASYEQYF.

This clonotype was counted many times. The chain is built from TRBV28 and TRBJ2-5; the D gene is possibly TRBD1 (5 bases). CDR1 and CDR2 (germline): MDHEN, SYDVKM. Trimming stripped 3 bases from V and 1 base from J, with 9 bases between. The CDR3 is 14 residues long. The CDR3 DNA reads TGTGCCAGCAGTTTCAGACAGCTCCAAGAGACCCAGTACTTC. This sequence encodes CASSFRQLQETQYF.

The V call is TRBV19, the J call TRBJ1-1, with TRBD1 as a possible D gene (5 bases). The CDR3 contains 13 residues. V lost 10 bases, J lost 3 bases, and 15 bases lay in between. Per the germline V gene, CDR1 is LNHDA and CDR2 is SQIVND (reference sequence). CDR3 in DNA: TGTGCCACGGACCGGGGGTCCCACACTGAAGCTTTCTTT. Residues: CATDRGSHTEAFF.

With regard to this clonotype: At one boundary the junction diverges from the germline segment, which might be a read error. V usage is TRBV28 and J usage is TRBJ2-1, with D perhaps TRBD2 (5 bases). This CDR3 has 15 residues. Germline lookup yields CDR1 MDHEN and CDR2 SYDVKM. CDR3: CASSFPGLGWKERFF. In DNA, the CDR3 is TGTGCCAGCAGTTTTCCTGGACTCGGATGGAAGGAGCGGTTCTTC.

Ten or more counts support this clonotype. The gene calls are TRBV11-2 and TRBJ2-5; unclear D gene. The CDR3 is made up of 14 amino acids. V was clipped by 3 bases and J by 7 bases, with 15 bases between them. CDR1 and CDR2 from the germline V gene are SGHAT and FQNNGV. CDR3 region: CASSFELNPRTQYF. Written as DNA, the CDR3 is TGTGCCAGCAGCTTCGAGCTCAACCCCCGGACCCAGTACTTC.

The rearrangement joins TRBV28 to TRBJ2-1; 8 bases fit TRBD1. Germline-derived CDR1 and CDR2 are MDHEN and SYDVKM. The CDR3 consists of 14 residues. V shed 3 bases, J shed 8 bases, and the junction held 6 bases outside the gene matches. CDR3 loop: CASSFRGLAYEQFF. The CDR3 bases are TGTGCCAGCAGTTTCAGGGGGCTTGCCTATGAGCAGTTCTTC.